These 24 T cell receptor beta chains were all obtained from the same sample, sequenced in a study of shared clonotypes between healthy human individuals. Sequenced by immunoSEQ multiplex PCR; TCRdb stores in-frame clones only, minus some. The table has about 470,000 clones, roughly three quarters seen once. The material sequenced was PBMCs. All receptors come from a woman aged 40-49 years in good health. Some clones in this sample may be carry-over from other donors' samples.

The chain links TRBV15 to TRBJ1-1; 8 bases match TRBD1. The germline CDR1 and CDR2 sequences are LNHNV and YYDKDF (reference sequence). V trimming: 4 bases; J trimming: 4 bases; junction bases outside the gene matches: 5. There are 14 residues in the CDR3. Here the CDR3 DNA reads TGTGCCACCAGCAAGACAGGGGTGAGCACTGAAGCTTTCTTT. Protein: CATSKTGVSTEAFF.

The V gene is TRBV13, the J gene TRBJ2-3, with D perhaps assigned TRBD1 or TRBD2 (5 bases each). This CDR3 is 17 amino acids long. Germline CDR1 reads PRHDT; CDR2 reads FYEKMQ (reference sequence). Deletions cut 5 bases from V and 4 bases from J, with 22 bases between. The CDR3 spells CASSDSSLGTSPDTQYF. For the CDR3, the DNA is TGTGCCAGCAGCGATTCCTCCCTCGGGACCAGCCCAGATACGCAGTATTTT.

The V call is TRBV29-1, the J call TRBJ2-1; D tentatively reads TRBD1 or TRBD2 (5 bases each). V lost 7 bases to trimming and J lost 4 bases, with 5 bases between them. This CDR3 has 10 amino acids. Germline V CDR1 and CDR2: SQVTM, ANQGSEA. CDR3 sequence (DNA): TGCAGCGGGGGGTACAATGAGCAGTTCTTC. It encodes CSGGYNEQFF.

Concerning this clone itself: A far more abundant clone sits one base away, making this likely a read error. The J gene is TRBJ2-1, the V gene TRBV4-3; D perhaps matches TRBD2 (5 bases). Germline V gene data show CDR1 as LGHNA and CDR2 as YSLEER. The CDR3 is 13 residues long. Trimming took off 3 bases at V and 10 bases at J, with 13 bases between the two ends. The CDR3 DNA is TGCGCCAGCAGCCATGACTGGGGAGTGGAGCAGTTCTTC. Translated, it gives CASSHDWGVEQFF.

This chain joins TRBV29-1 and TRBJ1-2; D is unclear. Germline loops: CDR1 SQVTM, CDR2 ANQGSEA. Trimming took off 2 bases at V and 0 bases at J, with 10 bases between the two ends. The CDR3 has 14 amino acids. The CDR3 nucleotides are TGCAGCGTTGAACTTTGGTTTTCTAACTATGGCTACACCTTC. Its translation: CSVELWFSNYGYTF. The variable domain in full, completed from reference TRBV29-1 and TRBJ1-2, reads SAVISQKPSRDICQRGTSLTIQCQVDSQVTMMFWYRQQPGQSLTLIATANQGSEATYESGFVIDKFPISRPNLTFSTLTVSNMSPEDSSIYLCSVELWFSNYGYTFGSGTRLTVV.

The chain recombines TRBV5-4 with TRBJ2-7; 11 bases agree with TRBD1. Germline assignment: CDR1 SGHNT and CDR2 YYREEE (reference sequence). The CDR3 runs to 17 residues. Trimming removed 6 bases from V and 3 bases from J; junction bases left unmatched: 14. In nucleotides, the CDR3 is TGTGCCAGCATCCTCCGGGACAGGGGGAAATTCGGCTACGAGCAGTACTTC. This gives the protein CASILRDRGKFGYEQYF.

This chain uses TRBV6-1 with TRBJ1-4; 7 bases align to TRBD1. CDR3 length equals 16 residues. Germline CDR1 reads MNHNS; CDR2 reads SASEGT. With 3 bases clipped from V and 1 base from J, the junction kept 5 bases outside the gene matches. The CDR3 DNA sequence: TGTGCCAGCAGTGATAACAGGGGAGGAACTAATGAAAAACTGTTTTTT. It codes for CASSDNRGGTNEKLFF.

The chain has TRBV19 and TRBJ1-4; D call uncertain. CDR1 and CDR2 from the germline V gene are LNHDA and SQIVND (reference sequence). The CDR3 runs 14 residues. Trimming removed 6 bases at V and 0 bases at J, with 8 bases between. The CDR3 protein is CASSDGATNEKLFF. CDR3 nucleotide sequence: TGTGCCAGTAGCGACGGGGCAACTAATGAAAAACTGTTTTTT.

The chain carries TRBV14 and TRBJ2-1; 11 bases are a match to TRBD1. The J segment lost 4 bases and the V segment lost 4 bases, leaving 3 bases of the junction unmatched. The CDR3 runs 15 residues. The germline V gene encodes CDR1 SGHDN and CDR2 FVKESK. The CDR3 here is CASSRGQGAYNEQFF. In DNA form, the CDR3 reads TGTGCCAGCAGCCGAGGACAGGGGGCATACAATGAGCAGTTCTTC.

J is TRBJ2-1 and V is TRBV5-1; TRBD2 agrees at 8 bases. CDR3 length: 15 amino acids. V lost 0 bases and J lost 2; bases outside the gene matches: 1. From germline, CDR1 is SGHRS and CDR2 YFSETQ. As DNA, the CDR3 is TGCGCCAGCAGCTTGGACGGGGGGGCCTACAATGAGCAGTTCTTC. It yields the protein CASSLDGGAYNEQFF.

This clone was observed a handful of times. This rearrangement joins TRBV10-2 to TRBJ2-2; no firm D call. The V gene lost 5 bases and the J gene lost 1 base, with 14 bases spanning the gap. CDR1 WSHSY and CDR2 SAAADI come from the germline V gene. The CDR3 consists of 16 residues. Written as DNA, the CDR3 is TGCGCCAGCAGTCCCGACCGCCGATTGAACACCGGGGAGCTGTTTTTT. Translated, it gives CASSPDRRLNTGELFF.

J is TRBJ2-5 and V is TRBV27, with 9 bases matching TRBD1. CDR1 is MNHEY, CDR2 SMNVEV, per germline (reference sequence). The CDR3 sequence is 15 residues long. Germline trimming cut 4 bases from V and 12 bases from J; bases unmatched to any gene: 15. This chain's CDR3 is CASSSLSGQGRIKYF. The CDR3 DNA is TGTGCCAGCAGTTCCCTCTCCGGACAGGGGAGAATAAAGTACTTC.

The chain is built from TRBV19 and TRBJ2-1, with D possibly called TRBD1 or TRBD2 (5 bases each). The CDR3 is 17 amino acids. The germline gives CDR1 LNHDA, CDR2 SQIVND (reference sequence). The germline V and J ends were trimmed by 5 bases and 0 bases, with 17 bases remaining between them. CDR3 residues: CASSPWDPRSSYNEQFF. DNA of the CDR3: TGTGCCAGTAGTCCCTGGGACCCACGGAGCTCCTACAATGAGCAGTTCTTC.

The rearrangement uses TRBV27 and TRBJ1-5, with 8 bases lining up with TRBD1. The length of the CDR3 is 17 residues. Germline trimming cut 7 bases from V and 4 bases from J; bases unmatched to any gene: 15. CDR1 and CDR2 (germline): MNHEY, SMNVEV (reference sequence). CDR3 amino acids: CASISRTGMILNQPQHF. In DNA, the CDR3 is TGTGCCAGCATCTCACGGACAGGGATGATCTTAAATCAGCCCCAGCATTTT.

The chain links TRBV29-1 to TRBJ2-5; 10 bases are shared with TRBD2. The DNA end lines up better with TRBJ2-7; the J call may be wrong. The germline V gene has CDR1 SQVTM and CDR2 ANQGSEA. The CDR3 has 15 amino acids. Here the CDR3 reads CSVDGSSGSLNEQYF. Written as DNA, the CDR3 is TGCAGCGTTGATGGGTCTAGCGGGAGTTTGAACGAGCAGTACTTC.

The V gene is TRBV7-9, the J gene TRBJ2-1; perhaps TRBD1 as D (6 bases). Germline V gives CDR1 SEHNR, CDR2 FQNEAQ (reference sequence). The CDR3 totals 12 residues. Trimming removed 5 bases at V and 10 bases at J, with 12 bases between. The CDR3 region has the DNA TGTGCCAGCAGCCCTCGGACAGCAGAGCAGTTCTTC. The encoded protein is CASSPRTAEQFF. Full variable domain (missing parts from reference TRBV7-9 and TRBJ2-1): DTGVSQNPRHKITKRGQNVTFRCDPISEHNRLYWYRQTLGQGPEFLTYFQNEAQLEKSRLLSDRFSAERPKGSFSTLEIQRTEQGDSAMYLCASSPRTAEQFFGPGTRLTVL.

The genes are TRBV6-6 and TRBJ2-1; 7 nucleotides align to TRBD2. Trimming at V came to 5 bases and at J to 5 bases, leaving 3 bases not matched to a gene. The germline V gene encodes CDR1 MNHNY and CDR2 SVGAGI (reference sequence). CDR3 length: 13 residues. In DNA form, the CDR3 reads TGTGCCAGCAGTCGGACTAGAAACAATGAGCAGTTCTTC. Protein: CASSRTRNNEQFF.

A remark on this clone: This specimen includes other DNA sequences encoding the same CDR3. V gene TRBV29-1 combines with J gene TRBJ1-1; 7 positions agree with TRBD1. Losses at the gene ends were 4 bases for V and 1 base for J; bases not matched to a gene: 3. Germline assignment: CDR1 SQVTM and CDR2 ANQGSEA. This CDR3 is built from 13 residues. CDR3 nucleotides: TGCAGCGTTGGACAGGGAGGGAACACTGAAGCTTTCTTT. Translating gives CSVGQGGNTEAFF.

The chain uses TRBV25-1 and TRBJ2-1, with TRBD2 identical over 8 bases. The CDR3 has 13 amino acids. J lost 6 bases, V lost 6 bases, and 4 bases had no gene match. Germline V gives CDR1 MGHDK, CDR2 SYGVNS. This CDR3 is CASRRSGGNEQFF. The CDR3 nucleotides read TGTGCCAGCAGGAGGAGCGGGGGCAATGAGCAGTTCTTC. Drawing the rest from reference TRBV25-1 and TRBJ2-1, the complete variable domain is EADIYQTPRYLVIGTGKKITLECSQTMGHDKMYWYQQDPGMELHLIHYSYGVNSTEKGDLSSESTVSRIRTEHFPLTLESARPSHTSQYLCASRRSGGNEQFFGPGTRLTVL.

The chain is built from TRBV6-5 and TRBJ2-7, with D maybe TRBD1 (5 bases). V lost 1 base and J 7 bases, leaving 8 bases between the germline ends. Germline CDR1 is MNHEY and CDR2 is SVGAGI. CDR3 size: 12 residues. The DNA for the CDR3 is TGTGCCAGCAGTTACTTGGCAGGGGAGCAGTACTTC. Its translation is CASSYLAGEQYF.

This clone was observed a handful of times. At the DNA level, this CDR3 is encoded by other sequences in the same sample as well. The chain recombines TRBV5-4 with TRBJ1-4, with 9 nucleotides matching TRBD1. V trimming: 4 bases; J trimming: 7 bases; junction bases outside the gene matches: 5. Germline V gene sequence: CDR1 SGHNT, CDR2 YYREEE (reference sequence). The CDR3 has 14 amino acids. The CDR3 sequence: CASSPDRGSEKLFF. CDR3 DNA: TGTGCCAGCAGCCCGGACAGGGGAAGTGAAAAACTGTTTTTT.

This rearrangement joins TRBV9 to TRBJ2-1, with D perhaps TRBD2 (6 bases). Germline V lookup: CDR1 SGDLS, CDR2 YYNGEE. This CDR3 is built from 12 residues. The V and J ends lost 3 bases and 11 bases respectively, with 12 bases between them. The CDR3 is CASSDRLEKQFF. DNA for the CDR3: TGTGCCAGCAGCGACCGACTAGAAAAGCAGTTCTTC.

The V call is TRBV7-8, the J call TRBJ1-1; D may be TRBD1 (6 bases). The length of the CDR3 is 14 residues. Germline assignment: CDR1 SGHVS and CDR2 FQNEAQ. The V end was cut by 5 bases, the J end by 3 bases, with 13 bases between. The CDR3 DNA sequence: TGTGCCAGCAGCCTAACAGAGGGGGACACTGAAGCTTTCTTT. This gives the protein CASSLTEGDTEAFF.

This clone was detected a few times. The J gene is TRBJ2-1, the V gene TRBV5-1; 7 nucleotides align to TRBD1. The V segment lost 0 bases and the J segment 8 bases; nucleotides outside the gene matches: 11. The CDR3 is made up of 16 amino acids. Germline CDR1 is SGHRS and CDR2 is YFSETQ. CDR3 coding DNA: TGCGCCAGCAGCTTGGACCCCTCGACAGGGACCGATGAGCAGTTCTTC. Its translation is CASSLDPSTGTDEQFF.